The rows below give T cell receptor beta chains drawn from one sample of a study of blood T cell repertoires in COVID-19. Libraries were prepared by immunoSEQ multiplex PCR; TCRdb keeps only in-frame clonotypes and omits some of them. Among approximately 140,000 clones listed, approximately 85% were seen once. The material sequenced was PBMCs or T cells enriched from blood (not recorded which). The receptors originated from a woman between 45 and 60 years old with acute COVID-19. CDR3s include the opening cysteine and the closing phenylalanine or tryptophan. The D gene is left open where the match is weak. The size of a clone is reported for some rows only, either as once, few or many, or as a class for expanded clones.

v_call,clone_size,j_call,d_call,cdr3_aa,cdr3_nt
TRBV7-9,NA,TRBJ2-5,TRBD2,CASSPGGLAGGSWYF,TGTGCCAGCAGCCCCGGTGGGCTAGCGGGAGGGTCCTGGTACTTC
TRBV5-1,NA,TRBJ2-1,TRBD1,CASSRDRVRNEQFF,TGCGCCAGCAGTCGGGACAGGGTCCGCAATGAGCAGTTCTTC
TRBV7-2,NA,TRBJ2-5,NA,CASSWTQGPQETQYF,TGTGCCAGCAGCTGGACACAGGGACCTCAAGAGACCCAGTACTTC
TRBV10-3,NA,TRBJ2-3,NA,CAISEPNRASRAGTGTDTQYF,TGTGCCATCAGTGAGCCCAACAGGGCCTCGAGAGCGGGAACGGGCACAGATACGCAGTATTTT
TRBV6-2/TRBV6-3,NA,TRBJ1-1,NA,CASSSRGTPEAFF,TGTGCCAGCAGCTCGCGGGGGACTCCTGAAGCTTTCTTT
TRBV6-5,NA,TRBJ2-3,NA,CASSFRDTQYF,TGTGCCAGCAGTTTCAGGGATACGCAGTATTTT
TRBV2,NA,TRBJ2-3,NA,CASLSGASTDTQYF,TGTGCCAGCCTTAGCGGTGCTAGCACAGATACGCAGTATTTT
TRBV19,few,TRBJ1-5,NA,CASSIRGEQPQHF,TGTGCCAGTAGTATTAGGGGTGAACAGCCCCAGCATTTT
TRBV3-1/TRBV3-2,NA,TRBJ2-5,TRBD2,CASSLGFGSSGRAGGTQYF,TGTGCCAGCAGCCTGGGATTCGGGTCTAGCGGGAGGGCCGGGGGGACCCAGTACTTC
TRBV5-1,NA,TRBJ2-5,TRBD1,CASSLAGTGGQETQYF,TGCGCCAGCAGCTTGGCCGGGACAGGTGGACAAGAGACCCAGTACTTC
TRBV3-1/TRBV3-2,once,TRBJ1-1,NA,CASSQSAGGNTEAFF,TGTGCCAGCAGCCAAAGCGCGGGAGGAAACACTGAAGCTTTCTTT
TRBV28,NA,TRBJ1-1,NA,CASSPPRRTLNTEAFF,TGTGCCAGCAGTCCGCCGCGAAGGACACTGAACACTGAAGCTTTCTTT
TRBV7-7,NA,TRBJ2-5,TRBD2,CASSLVGGGNQETQYF,TGTGCCAGCAGCTTAGTTGGCGGGGGGAACCAAGAGACCCAGTACTTC
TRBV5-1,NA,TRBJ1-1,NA,CASSWTEKTEAFF,TGCGCCAGCAGCTGGACAGAGAAGACTGAAGCTTTCTTT
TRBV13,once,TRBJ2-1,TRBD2,CASSKRDTYNEQFF,TGTGCCAGCAGTAAGCGGGATACCTACAATGAGCAGTTCTTC
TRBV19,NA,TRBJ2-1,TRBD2,CASSVRGDGYEQFF,TGTGCCAGTAGTGTCCGGGGGGATGGGTATGAGCAGTTCTTC
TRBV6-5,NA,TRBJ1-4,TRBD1,CASGTGGASNEKLFF,TGTGCCAGTGGGACAGGGGGGGCGTCTAATGAAAAACTGTTTTTT
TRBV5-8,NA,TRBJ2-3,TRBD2,CASSLLAGGPTDTQYF,TGTGCCAGCAGCTTGTTAGCGGGAGGGCCGACAGATACGCAGTATTTT
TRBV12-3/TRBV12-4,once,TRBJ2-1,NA,CASRGGTYNEQFF,TGTGCCAGCCGTGGGGGGACCTACAATGAGCAGTTCTTC
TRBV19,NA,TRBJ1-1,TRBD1,CASSIGRGPMNTEAFF,TGTGCCAGTAGTATAGGGAGGGGGCCCATGAACACTGAAGCTTTCTTT
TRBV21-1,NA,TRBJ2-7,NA,CASSKIGTSDYEQYF,TGTGCCAGCAGCAAGATCGGGACTAGCGATTACGAGCAGTACTTC
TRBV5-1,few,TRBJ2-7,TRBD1,CASRSDRSSYEQYF,TGCGCCAGCAGATCGGACAGGTCTTCCTACGAGCAGTACTTC
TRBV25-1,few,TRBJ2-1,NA,CASSEAAGDSYNEQFF,TGTGCCAGCAGTGAGGCGGCTGGCGACTCCTACAATGAGCAGTTCTTC
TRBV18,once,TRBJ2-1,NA,CASSDGDEQFF,TGTGCCAGCTCCGACGGGGATGAGCAGTTCTTC
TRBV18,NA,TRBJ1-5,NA,CASSVRRDQPQHF,TGTGCCAGCTCAGTCCGGCGGGATCAGCCCCAGCATTTT
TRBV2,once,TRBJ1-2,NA,CASSVSSHRRTNYGYTF,TGTGCCAGCAGTGTTTCCTCTCACAGACGGACTAACTATGGCTACACCTTC
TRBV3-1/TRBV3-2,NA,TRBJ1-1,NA,CASSQGWGPNTEAFF,TGTGCCAGCAGCCAAGGCTGGGGGCCAAACACTGAAGCTTTCTTT
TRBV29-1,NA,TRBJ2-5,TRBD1,CSVDQGDQETQYF,TGCAGCGTCGACCAGGGGGATCAAGAGACCCAGTACTTC
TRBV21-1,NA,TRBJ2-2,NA,CASSSPAGGHHNTGELFF,TGTGCCAGCAGCTCCCCAGCGGGGGGACACCATAACACCGGGGAGCTGTTTTTT
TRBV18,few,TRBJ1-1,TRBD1,CASSPGQGNIRNTEAFF,TGTGCCAGCTCACCCGGACAGGGGAATATAAGAAACACTGAAGCTTTCTTT
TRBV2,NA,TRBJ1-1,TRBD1,CATDRGKNTEAFF,TGTGCCACAGACAGGGGCAAGAACACTGAAGCTTTCTTT
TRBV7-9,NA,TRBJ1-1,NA,CASSPPAGDTEAFF,TGTGCCAGCAGCCCGCCAGCCGGGGACACTGAAGCTTTCTTT
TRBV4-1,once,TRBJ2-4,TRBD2,CASSPRAGTSGANSAIQYF,TGCGCCAGCAGCCCCAGGGCCGGGACTAGCGGGGCTAATAGTGCCATTCAGTACTTC
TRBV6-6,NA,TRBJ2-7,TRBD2,CASSPLGTSGAAYEQYF,TGTGCCAGCAGTCCCCTGGGGACTAGCGGGGCCGCCTACGAGCAGTACTTC
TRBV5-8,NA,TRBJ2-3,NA,CASSPFSSTDTQYF,TGTGCCAGCAGCCCCTTCAGTAGCACAGATACGCAGTATTTT
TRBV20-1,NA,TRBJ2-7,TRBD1,CSASPDRGPFEQYF,TGCAGTGCTAGTCCGGACAGGGGGCCTTTCGAGCAGTACTTC
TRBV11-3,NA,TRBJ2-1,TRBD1,CASSANRGYSYNEQFF,TGTGCCAGCAGCGCCAACAGGGGGTACTCCTACAATGAGCAGTTCTTC
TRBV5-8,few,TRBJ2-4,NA,CASRIRGGVGNIQYF,TGTGCCAGCAGAATTAGAGGGGGAGTGGGGAACATTCAGTACTTC